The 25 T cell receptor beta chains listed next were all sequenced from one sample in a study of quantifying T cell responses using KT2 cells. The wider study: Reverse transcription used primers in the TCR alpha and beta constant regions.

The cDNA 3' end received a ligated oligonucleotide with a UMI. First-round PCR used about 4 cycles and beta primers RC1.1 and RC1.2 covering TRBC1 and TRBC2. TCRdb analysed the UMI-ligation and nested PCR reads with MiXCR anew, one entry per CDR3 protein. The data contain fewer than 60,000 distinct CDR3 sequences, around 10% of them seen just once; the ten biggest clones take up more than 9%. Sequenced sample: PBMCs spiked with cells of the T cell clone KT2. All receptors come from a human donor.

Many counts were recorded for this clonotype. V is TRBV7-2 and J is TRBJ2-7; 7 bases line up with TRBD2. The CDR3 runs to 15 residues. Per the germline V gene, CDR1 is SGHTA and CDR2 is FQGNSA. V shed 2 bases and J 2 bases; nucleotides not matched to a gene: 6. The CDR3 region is CASSLSGTTTYEQYF. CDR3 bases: TGTGCCAGCAGCTTATCCGGGACTACCACCTACGAGCAGTACTTC. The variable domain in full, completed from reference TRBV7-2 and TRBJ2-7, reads GAGVSQSPSNKVTEKGKDVELRCDPISGHTALYWYRQSLGQGLEFLIYFQGNSAPDKSGLPSDRFSAERTGGSVSTLTIQRTQQEDSAVYLCASSLSGTTTYEQYFGPGTRLTVT.

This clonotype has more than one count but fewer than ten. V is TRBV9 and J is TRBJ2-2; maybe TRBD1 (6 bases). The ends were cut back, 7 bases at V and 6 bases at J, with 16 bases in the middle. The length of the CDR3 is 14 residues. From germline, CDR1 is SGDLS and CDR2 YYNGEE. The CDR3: CASQVSTGPGELFF. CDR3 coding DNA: TGTGCCAGCCAGGTGTCGACAGGTCCCGGGGAGCTGTTTTTT.

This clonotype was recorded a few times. As DNA, the CDR3 is TGTGCCAGCAGTGATCAGACTCTGAACACCGGGGAGCTGTTTTTT. As protein: CASSDQTLNTGELFF. The chain recombines TRBV2 with TRBJ2-2; no definite D call. Looked up from germline, CDR1 is SNHLY and CDR2 is FYNNEI. The CDR3 extends over 15 amino acids. Between the trimmed V and J ends, which lost 3 bases and 1 base, there was a span of 9 bases.

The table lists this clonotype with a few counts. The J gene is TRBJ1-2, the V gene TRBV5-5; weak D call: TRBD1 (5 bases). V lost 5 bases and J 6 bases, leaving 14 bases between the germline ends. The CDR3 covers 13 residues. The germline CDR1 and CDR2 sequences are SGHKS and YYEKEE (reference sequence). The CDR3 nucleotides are TGTGCCAGCAGTTTATTGGGGGAAGATGGCTACACCTTC. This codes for CASSLLGEDGYTF. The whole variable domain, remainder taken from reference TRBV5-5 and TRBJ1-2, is DAGVTQSPTHLIKTRGQQVTLRCSPISGHKSVSWYQQVLGQGPQFIFQYYEKEERGRGNFPDRFSARQFPNYSSELNVNALLLGDSALYLCASSLLGEDGYTFGSGTRLTVV.

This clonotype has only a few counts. Here the CDR3 DNA reads TGCAGCGTGGGACAAGGCCTTAATCAGCCCCAGCATTTT. Protein sequence: CSVGQGLNQPQHF. This chain connects TRBV29-1 to TRBJ1-5, with D perhaps TRBD1 (6 bases). Germline CDR1 SQVTM, CDR2 ANQGSEA. The CDR3 length is 13 residues. Trimming pared 6 bases from V and 4 bases from J, leaving 13 bases between.

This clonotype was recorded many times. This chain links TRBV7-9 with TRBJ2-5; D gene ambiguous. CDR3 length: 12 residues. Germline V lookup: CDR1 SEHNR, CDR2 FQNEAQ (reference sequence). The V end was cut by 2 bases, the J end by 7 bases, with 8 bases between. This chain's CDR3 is CASSLSSGTQYF. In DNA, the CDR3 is TGTGCCAGCAGCTTAAGCTCAGGGACCCAGTACTTC.

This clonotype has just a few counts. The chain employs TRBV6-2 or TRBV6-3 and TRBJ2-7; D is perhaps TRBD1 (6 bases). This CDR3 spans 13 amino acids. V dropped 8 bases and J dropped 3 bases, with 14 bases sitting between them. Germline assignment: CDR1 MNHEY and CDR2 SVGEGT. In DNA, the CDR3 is TGTGCCAGCGGTGGGGACACAGACTACGAGCAGTACTTC. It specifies CASGGDTDYEQYF.

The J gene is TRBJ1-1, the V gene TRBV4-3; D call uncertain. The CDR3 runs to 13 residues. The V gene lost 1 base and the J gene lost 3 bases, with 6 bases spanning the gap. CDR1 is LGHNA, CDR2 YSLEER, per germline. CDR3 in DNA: TGCGCCAGCAGCCAAGGGGAGTACACTGAAGCTTTCTTT. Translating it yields CASSQGEYTEAFF.

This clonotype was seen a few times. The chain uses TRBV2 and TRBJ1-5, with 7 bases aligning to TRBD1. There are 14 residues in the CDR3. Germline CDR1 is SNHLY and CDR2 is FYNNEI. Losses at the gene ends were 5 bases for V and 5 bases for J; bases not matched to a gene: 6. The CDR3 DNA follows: TGTGCCAGCAGTCCAGGGGGTTTTGATCAGCCCCAGCATTTT. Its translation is CASSPGGFDQPQHF.

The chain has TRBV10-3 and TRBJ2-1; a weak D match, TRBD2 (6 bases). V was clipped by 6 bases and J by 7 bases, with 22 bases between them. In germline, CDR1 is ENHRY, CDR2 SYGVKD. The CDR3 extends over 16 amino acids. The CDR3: CAIRRTRGVPGNEQFF. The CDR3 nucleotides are TGTGCCATCAGAAGGACTCGCGGGGTCCCGGGAAATGAGCAGTTCTTC.

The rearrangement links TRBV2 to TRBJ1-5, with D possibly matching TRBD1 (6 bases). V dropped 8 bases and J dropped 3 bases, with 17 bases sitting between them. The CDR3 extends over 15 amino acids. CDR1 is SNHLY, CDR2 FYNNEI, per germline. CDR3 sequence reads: CASRKEQGYNQPQHF. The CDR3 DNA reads TGTGCCAGCCGAAAGGAACAGGGATACAATCAGCCCCAGCATTTT.

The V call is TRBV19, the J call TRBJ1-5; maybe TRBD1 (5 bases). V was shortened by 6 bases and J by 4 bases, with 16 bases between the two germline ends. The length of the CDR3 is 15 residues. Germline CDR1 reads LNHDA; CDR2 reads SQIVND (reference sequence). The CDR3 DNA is TGTGCCAGTAGAGTCTGGAATGAGGGGAATCAGCCCCAGCATTTT. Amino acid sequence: CASRVWNEGNQPQHF.

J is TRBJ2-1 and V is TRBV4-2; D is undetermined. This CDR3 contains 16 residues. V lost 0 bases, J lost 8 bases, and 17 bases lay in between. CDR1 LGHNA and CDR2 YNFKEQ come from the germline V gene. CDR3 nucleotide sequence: TGTGCCAGCAGCCAAGATCGGCCTCCAAATGGCGATGAGCAGTTCTTC. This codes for CASSQDRPPNGDEQFF.

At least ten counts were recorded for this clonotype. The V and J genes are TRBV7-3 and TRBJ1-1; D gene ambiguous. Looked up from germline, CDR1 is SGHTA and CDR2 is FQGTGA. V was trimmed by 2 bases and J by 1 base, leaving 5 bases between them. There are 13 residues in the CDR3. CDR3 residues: CASSLSQNTEAFF. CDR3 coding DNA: TGTGCCAGCAGCTTATCACAGAACACTGAAGCTTTCTTT.

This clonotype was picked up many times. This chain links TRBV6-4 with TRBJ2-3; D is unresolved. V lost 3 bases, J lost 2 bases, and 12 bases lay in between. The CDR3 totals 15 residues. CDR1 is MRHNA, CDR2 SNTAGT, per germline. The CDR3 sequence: CASSEAATDTDTQYF. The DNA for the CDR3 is TGTGCCAGCAGTGAGGCAGCGACTGACACAGATACGCAGTATTTT.

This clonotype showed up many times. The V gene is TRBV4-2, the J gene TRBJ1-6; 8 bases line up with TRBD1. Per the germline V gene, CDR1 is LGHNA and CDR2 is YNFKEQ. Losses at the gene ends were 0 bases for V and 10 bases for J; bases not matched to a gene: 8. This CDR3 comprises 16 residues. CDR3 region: CASSQDFQGAGSPLHF. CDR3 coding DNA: TGTGCCAGCAGCCAAGATTTCCAGGGGGCCGGGTCACCCCTCCACTTT.

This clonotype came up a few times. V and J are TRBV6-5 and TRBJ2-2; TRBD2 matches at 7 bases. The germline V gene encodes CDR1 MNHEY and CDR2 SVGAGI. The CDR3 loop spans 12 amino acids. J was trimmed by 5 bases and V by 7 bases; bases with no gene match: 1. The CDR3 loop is CASTGGTGELFF. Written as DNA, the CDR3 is TGTGCCAGCACCGGGGGGACCGGGGAGCTGTTTTTT.

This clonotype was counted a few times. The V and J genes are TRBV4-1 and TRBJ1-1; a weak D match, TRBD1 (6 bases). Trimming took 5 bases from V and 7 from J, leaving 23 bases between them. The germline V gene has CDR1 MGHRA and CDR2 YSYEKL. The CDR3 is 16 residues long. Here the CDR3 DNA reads TGCGCCAGCAGCGGCGGGACATACGCCCTTGGGGATGAAGCTTTCTTT. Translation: CASSGGTYALGDEAFF.

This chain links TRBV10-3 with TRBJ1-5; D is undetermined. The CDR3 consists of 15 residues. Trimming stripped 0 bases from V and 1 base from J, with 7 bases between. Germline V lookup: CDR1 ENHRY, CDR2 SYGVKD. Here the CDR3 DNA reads TGTGCCATCAGTGAGTCGCCGGGGAGCAATCAGCCCCAGCATTTT. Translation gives CAISESPGSNQPQHF.

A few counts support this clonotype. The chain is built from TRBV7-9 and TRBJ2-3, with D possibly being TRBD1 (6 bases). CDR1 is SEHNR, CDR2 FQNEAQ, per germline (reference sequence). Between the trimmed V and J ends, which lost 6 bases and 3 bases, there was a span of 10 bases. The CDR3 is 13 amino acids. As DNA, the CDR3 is TGTGCCAGCAGACCAGACAGGACAGATACGCAGTATTTT. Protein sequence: CASRPDRTDTQYF.

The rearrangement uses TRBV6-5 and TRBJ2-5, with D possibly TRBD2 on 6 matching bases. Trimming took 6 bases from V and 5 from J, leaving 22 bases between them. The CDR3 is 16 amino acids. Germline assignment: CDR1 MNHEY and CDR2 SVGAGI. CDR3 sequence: CASRPPGGHHRETQYF. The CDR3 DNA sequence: TGTGCCAGCAGGCCCCCCGGAGGGCACCACCGGGAGACCCAGTACTTC.

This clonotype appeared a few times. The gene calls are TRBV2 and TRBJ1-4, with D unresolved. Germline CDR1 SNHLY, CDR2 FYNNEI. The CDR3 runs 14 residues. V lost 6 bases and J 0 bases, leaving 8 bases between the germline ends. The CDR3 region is CASRKVPTNEKLFF. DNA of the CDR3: TGTGCCAGCAGGAAAGTCCCAACTAATGAAAAACTGTTTTTT.

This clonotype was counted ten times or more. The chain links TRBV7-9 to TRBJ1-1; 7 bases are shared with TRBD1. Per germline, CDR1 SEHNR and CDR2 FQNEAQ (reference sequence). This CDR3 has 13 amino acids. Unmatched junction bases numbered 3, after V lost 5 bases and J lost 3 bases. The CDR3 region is CASSRDRDTEAFF. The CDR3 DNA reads TGTGCCAGCAGCCGCGACAGGGACACTGAAGCTTTCTTT.

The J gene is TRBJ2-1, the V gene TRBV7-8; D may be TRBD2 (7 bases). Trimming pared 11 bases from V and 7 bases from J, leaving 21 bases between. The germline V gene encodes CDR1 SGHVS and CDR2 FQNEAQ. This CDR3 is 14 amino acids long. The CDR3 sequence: CAESGGPLGNEQFF. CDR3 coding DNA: TGTGCCGAGTCCGGGGGGCCCCTAGGGAATGAGCAGTTCTTC.

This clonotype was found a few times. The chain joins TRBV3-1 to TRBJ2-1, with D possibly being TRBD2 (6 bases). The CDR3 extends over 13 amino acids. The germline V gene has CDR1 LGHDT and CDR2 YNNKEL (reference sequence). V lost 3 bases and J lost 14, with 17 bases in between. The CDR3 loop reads CASSQGSPGAEFF. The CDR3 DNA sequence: TGTGCCAGCAGCCAGGGTAGTCCGGGAGCGGAGTTCTTC.